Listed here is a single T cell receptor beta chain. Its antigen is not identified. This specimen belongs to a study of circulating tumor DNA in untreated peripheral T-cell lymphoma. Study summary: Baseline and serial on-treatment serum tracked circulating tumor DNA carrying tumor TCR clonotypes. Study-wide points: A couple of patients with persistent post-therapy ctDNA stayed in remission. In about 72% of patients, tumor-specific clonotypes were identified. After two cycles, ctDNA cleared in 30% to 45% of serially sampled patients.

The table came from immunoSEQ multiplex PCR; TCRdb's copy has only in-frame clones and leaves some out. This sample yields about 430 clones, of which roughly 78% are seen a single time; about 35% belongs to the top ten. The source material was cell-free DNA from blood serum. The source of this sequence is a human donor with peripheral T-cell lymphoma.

This CDR3 is CASSVGSSYSGNTIYF. The CDR3 coding sequence is TGTGCCAGCAGCGTAGGATCCAGCTATTCTGGAAACACCATATATTTT. The V call is TRBV9, the J call TRBJ1-3; D gene uncertain. The germline V gene encodes CDR1 SGDLS and CDR2 YYNGEE. The CDR3 consists of 16 residues. With 0 bases removed from V and 1 base from J, the gap between germline ends came to 11 bases. Based on the CDR3 plus reference TRBV9 and TRBJ1-3, the full variable domain is DSGVTQTPKHLITATGQRVTLRCSPRSGDLSVYWYQQSLDQGLQFLIQYYNGEERAKGNILERFSAQQFPDLHSELNLSSLELGDSALYFCASSVGSSYSGNTIYFGEGSWLTVV.